This T cell receptor beta chain was identified in a study of cytomegalovirus exposure and HLA in healthy donors. The CDR3 runs 14 residues. The germline gives CDR1 SGHAT, CDR2 FQNNGV. Trimming cost V 2 bases and J 2 bases, with 9 bases left between them. PCR employed 60 Vbeta and 13 Jbeta primers. The method was immunoSEQ multiplex PCR; TCRdb's version includes in-frame clones alone and lacks a portion of them. The sample lists about 78,000 clones; 72% were seen once. The clonotype originates from a woman aged 40 to 55 in good health and CMV-seropositive. The genes are TRBV11-2 and TRBJ1-1, with D hard to call. Sequencing was done on a sample of PBMCs. CDR3 sequence reads: CASSLRAGNTEAFF. In nucleotides, the CDR3 is TGTGCCAGCAGCTTAAGGGCGGGAAACACTGAAGCTTTCTTT.